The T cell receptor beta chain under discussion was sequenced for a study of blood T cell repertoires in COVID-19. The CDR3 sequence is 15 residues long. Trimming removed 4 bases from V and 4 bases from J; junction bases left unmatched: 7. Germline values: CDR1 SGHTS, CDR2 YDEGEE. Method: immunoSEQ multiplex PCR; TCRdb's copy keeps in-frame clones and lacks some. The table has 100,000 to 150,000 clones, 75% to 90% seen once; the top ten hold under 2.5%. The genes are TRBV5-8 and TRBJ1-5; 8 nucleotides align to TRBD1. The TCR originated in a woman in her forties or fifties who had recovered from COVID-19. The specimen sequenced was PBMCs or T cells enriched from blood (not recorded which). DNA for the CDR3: TGTGCCAGCAGCCCCATACAGGGGGTGAATCAGCCCCAGCATTTT. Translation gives CASSPIQGVNQPQHF. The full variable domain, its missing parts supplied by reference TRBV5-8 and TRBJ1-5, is EAGVTQSPTHLIKTRGQQATLRCSPISGHTSVYWYQQALGLGLQFLLWYDEGEERNRGNFPPRFSGRQFPNYSSELNVNALELEDSALYLCASSPIQGVNQPQHFGDGTRLSIL.